What follows are 2 T cell receptor beta chains derived from one specimen sequenced in a study of T cells in tuberculosis listed by TCRdb under 2018. Library construction relied on the immunoSEQ multiplex PCR assay. Held by TCRdb, this immuneACCESS table contains in-frame sequences only and omits some clones. Under half of the omission traces to an unresolved V gene where checked; the cause of the rest is unknown. This sample has approximately 49,000 clones in its table, and 90% to 95% of those were observed once. The ten largest make up 1.4% of the sample. The label giving this sample's time point can be read as: new active TB diagnosis, blood taken before or within 7 days of starting treatment. This material consisted of PBMCs, taken at tuberculosis diagnosis. The receptors were gathered from an adult with tuberculosis.

V gene TRBV5-1 combines with J gene TRBJ1-5; 11 nucleotides align to TRBD1. This CDR3 comprises 15 residues. Germline V CDR1 and CDR2: SGHRS, YFSETQ. Trimming at V came to 4 bases and at J to 4 bases, leaving 4 bases not matched to a gene. The CDR3 here is CASSKGTGGNQPQHF. In DNA, the CDR3 is TGCGCCAGCAGCAAAGGGACAGGGGGAAATCAGCCCCAGCATTTT.

The chain recombines TRBV6-6 with TRBJ2-7; D is uncertain. The CDR3 runs 12 residues. Trimming cost V 6 bases and J 1 base, with 7 bases left between them. Germline V gene sequence: CDR1 MNHNY, CDR2 SVGAGI (reference sequence). The CDR3 DNA follows: TGTGCCAGCAGCCGGGTATCCTACGAGCAGTACTTC. Its protein is CASSRVSYEQYF.